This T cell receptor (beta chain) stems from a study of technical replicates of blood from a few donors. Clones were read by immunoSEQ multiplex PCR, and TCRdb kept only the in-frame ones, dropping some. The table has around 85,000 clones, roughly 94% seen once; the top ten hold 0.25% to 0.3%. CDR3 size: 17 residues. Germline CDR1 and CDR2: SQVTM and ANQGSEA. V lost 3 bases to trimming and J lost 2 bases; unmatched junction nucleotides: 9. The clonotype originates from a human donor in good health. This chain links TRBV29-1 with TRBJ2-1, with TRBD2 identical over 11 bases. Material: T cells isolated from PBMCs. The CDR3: CSVEGLAALGAYNEQFF. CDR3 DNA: TGCAGCGTTGAGGGACTAGCGGCGCTTGGGGCCTACAATGAGCAGTTCTTC.